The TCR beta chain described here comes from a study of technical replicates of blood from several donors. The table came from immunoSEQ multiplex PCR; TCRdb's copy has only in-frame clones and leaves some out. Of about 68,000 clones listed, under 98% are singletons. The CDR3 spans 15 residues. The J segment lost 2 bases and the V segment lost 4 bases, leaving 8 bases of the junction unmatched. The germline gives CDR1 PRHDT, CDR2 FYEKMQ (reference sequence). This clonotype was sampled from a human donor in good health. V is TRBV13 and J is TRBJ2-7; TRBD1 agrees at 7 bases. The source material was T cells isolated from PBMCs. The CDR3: CASSYSTGIPYEQYF. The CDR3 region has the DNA TGTGCCAGCAGCTACTCGACAGGGATCCCCTACGAGCAGTACTTC.